Listed below are T cell receptor beta chains from one sample, sequenced in a study of Graves' ophthalmopathy and Graves' hyperthyroidism. One entry per CDR3 protein, called by TCRdb with MiXCR from the multiplex PCR reads. The repertoire holds a few hundred thousand distinct CDR3 sequences, with about a sixth as singletons. Sample: peripheral blood. These receptors were obtained from an adult woman with stable Graves' hyperthyroidism. The CDR3 runs from the conserved cysteine through the conserved F or W. Each record gives: J gene, D gene, clone size, V gene, CDR3 protein, CDR3 DNA. The D gene is left open where the match is weak. Clone size is given for some rows only: seen once, a few or many times, or a class if the clone is expanded.

TRBJ2-1 | - | few | TRBV6-1 | CASSEFGGPHSSYNEQFF | TGTGCCAGCAGTGAATTTGGCGGGCCCCATAGCTCCTACAATGAGCAGTTCTTC
TRBJ2-2 | - | few | TRBV11-2 | CASSAQPRGAGELFF | TGTGCCAGCAGCGCACAGCCCCGGGGCGCCGGGGAGCTGTTTTTT
TRBJ2-2 | - | many | TRBV19 | CASSGGLLEVGELFF | TGTGCCAGTAGTGGGGGGCTTCTCGAGGTCGGGGAGCTGTTTTTT
TRBJ2-5 | - | many | TRBV28 | CASRTRVQETQYF | TGTGCCAGCAGAACCCGGGTGCAGGAGACCCAGTACTTC
TRBJ2-2 | - | - | TRBV4-2 | CASSQAGASTGELFF | TGTGCCAGCAGCCAAGCAGGGGCTTCCACCGGGGAGCTGTTTTTT
TRBJ2-4 | TRBD2 | - | TRBV5-4 | CASSLDGGGNIQYF | TGTGCCAGCAGCTTGGATGGGGGGGGGAACATTCAGTACTTC
TRBJ2-1 | - | - | TRBV12-3/TRBV12-4 | CASSLTVSSYNEKFF | TGTGCCAGCAGTCTGACAGTTAGCTCCTACAATGAGAAGTTCTTC
TRBJ2-5 | - | many | TRBV12-3/TRBV12-4 | CASTGPMQETQYF | TGTGCCAGCACGGGACCTATGCAAGAGACCCAGTACTTC
TRBJ2-7 | TRBD1 | many | TRBV30 | CASGQGPYEQYF | TGTGCCTCGGGACAGGGACCCTACGAGCAGTACTTC
TRBJ2-5 | - | many | TRBV4-2 | CASSQYSGAGETQYF | TGTGCCAGCAGCCAGTACTCAGGGGCGGGAGAGACCCAGTACTTC
TRBJ2-7 | - | many | TRBV12-3/TRBV12-4 | CASSLALFYEQYF | TGTGCCAGCAGTTTAGCCCTTTTTTACGAGCAGTACTTC
TRBJ1-1 | - | - | TRBV10-3 | CAISESNDEAFF | TGTGCCATCAGTGAGTCGAACGATGAAGCTTTCTTT
TRBJ1-3 | - | many | TRBV12-3/TRBV12-4 | CASSNQQIRINTIYF | TGTGCCAGCAGCAACCAACAAATACGGATCAACACCATATATTTT
TRBJ2-5 | - | many | TRBV5-1 | CASTPSTGGHETQYF | TGCGCCAGCACCCCCTCGACAGGCGGTCATGAGACCCAGTACTTC
TRBJ2-7 | TRBD2 | few | TRBV4-1 | CASSQIIAGVGYEQYF | TGCGCCAGCAGCCAAATTATAGCGGGAGTCGGGTACGAGCAGTACTTC
TRBJ1-1 | TRBD1 | many | TRBV7-6 | CASSLVAGQGGLNTEAFF | TGTGCCAGCAGCTTAGTCGCAGGACAGGGGGGCCTAAACACTGAAGCTTTCTTT
TRBJ1-2 | - | many | TRBV20-1 | CSASPYNRFDGYTF | TGCAGTGCTAGTCCGTATAACAGGTTCGATGGCTACACCTTC
TRBJ2-7 | - | many | TRBV28 | CASSFIGAVLPAYEQYF | TGTGCCAGCAGTTTTATTGGGGCAGTCCTCCCGGCCTACGAGCAGTACTTC
TRBJ2-7 | TRBD1 | many | TRBV4-1 | CASSQVLQGVTYEQYF | TGCGCCAGCAGCCAAGTACTTCAGGGGGTTACCTACGAGCAGTACTTC
TRBJ1-1 | - | many | TRBV6-2/TRBV6-3 | CASRQGFPEAFF | TGTGCCAGCAGACAGGGTTTCCCTGAAGCTTTCTTT
TRBJ2-2 | - | many | TRBV6-2/TRBV6-3 | CASSYTGENTGELFF | TGTGCCAGCAGTTACACGGGGGAAAACACCGGGGAGCTGTTTTTT
TRBJ2-3 | - | - | TRBV6-2/TRBV6-3 | CASRDTRADTQYF | TGTGCCAGCAGGGACACCCGCGCGGATACGCAGTATTTT
TRBJ1-5 | - | few | TRBV19 | CASSMGDGQPQHF | TGTGCCAGTAGTATGGGGGACGGTCAGCCCCAGCATTTT
TRBJ1-2 | - | many | TRBV28 | CASSLGQGLYGYTF | TGTGCCAGCAGTTTAGGGCAGGGACTCTATGGCTACACCTTC
TRBJ1-1 | - | many | TRBV20-1 | CSAPVGLLEAFF | TGCAGTGCTCCGGTGGGCCTTTTGGAAGCTTTCTTT
TRBJ2-5 | - | few | TRBV5-8 | CASSLGEAVGETQYF | TGTGCCAGCAGCTTAGGTGAGGCCGTCGGAGAGACCCAGTACTTC
TRBJ2-6 | - | many | TRBV6-1 | CASSEGRFSGANVLTF | TGTGCCAGCAGTGAAGGGAGGTTCTCTGGGGCCAACGTCCTGACTTTC
TRBJ2-5 | TRBD2 | - | TRBV9 | CASSVDPPSGQETQYF | TGTGCCAGCAGCGTAGATCCTCCTAGCGGGCAAGAGACCCAGTACTTC
TRBJ2-7 | - | many | TRBV29-1 | CSVGGTVGEQYF | TGCAGCGTTGGTGGGACGGTTGGCGAGCAGTACTTC
TRBJ2-7 | - | many | TRBV5-1 | CASSLDSTRYEQYF | TGCGCCAGCAGCTTGGACTCAACAAGGTACGAGCAGTACTTC
TRBJ1-6 | - | many | TRBV19 | CASSIRDNSYNSPLHF | TGTGCCAGTAGTATTCGGGATAACTCCTATAATTCACCCCTCCACTTT
TRBJ2-2 | - | - | TRBV24-1 | CATSDVRKGLFF | TGTGCCACCAGTGATGTACGAAAGGGGTTGTTTTTT
TRBJ2-5 | - | many | TRBV30 | CACPGTVQETQYF | TGTGCCTGTCCTGGGACTGTTCAAGAGACCCAGTACTTC
TRBJ2-2 | - | many | TRBV6-1 | CASSPGAGNTGELFF | TGTGCCAGCAGCCCCGGGGCAGGAAACACCGGGGAGCTGTTTTTT
TRBJ2-7 | TRBD2 | - | TRBV6-5 | CASGTSGGEVGEQYF | TGTGCCAGCGGTACTAGCGGGGGCGAGGTGGGGGAGCAGTACTTC
TRBJ2-2 | - | few | TRBV30 | CAWSPGDTGELFF | TGTGCCTGGAGTCCAGGCGACACCGGGGAGCTGTTTTTT
TRBJ1-3 | - | many | TRBV2 | CASSDLPGNSGNTIYF | TGTGCCAGCAGTGACCTGCCCGGGAACTCTGGAAACACCATATATTTT
TRBJ2-5 | - | many | TRBV7-9 | CASSPAGLEETQYF | TGTGCCAGCAGCCCCGCAGGGCTCGAAGAGACCCAGTACTTC
TRBJ1-2 | TRBD1 | many | TRBV20-1 | CSARDHGTGGVGYTF | TGCAGTGCTAGAGACCACGGGACAGGGGGTGTCGGCTACACCTTC
TRBJ1-1 | TRBD1 | many | TRBV9 | CASSGDRGTEAFF | TGTGCCAGCAGCGGTGACAGGGGTACTGAAGCTTTCTTT
TRBJ2-7 | - | many | TRBV3-1 | CASSGGTSTYEQYF | TGTGCCAGCAGCGGTGGGACTTCGACCTACGAGCAGTACTTC
TRBJ2-7 | TRBD2 | many | TRBV10-3 | CAISEKPLAGVGEQYF | TGTGCCATCAGTGAAAAGCCTCTCGCGGGAGTAGGTGAGCAGTACTTC
TRBJ2-5 | TRBD1 | few | TRBV7-3 | CASSLNAGQGQTQYF | TGTGCCAGCAGCTTAAATGCGGGACAGGGCCAGACCCAGTACTTC
TRBJ2-7 | TRBD1 | few | TRBV11-2 | CASSLYGTGAYEQYF | TGTGCCAGCAGCTTATATGGGACAGGAGCCTACGAGCAGTACTTC
TRBJ2-6 | - | few | TRBV5-1 | CASSLGQGKGSGANVLTF | TGCGCCAGCAGCTTGGGTCAAGGAAAGGGCTCTGGGGCCAACGTCCTGACTTTC
TRBJ2-5 | - | many | TRBV20-1 | CSAVGFAFKTETQYF | TGCAGTGCGGTAGGGTTCGCCTTTAAAACGGAGACCCAGTACTTC
TRBJ1-2 | - | many | TRBV6-1 | CASSERPGYGYTF | TGTGCCAGCAGTGAACGGCCAGGGTATGGCTACACCTTC
TRBJ1-1 | - | many | TRBV6-5 | CASSYFGDTEAFF | TGTGCCAGCAGTTATTTTGGTGACACTGAAGCTTTCTTT
TRBJ2-7 | - | many | TRBV2 | CASSRSVDSYEQYF | TGTGCCAGCTCCCGGTCGGTCGATTCCTACGAGCAGTACTTC
TRBJ1-5 | - | many | TRBV29-1 | CSVEVGGGPPQHF | TGCAGCGTTGAAGTTGGTGGGGGGCCGCCCCAGCATTTT
TRBJ2-4 | TRBD1 | - | TRBV4-1 | CASSPRSGQGGNIQYF | TGCGCCAGCAGCCCGAGGAGCGGACAGGGGGGAAACATTCAGTACTTC
TRBJ2-7 | - | many | TRBV28 | CASSSRGPSYEQYF | TGTGCCAGCAGTTCCAGGGGACCCTCCTACGAGCAGTACTTC
TRBJ1-2 | - | many | TRBV5-1 | CASSFGTGSSAGYTF | TGCGCCAGCAGCTTCGGGACTGGATCATCCGCAGGCTACACCTTC